A selection of T cell receptor gamma chains follows, all from one sample in a study of Vδ1+ human thymocytes. TCRdb re-called the multiplex PCR reads via CATT. The sample lists some 37,000 gamma-chain clones; roughly 21% were seen once. The sequencing input was Vdelta1+ gamma-delta thymocytes from the thymus. The receptors here all came from a girl under three years old who had congenital heart surgery. Each CDR3 is given without its conserved first and last residue.

V gene	CDR3 protein
TRGV9	ALWEVRYL
TRGV4	ATWDERYYKKL
TRGV9	ALWEAPPYYKKL
TRGV9	ALWEVSHYKKL
TRGV9	ALWLQPRHYKKL
TRGV2	ATWDGPKYSSDWIKT
TRGV9	ALWEAPWGELGKKIKV
TRGV2	ATWDDLPNYYKKL
TRGV8	ATWDSTGSDWIKT
TRGV4	ATWDGRSDWIKT
TRGV8	ATWDSPRLGYYKKL
TRGV9	ALWEVQSDYKKL
TRGV3	ATWDRPTYYYKKL
TRGV2	ATWDGRIKT
TRGV9	ALWEARYYKKL
TRGV8	ATWDSRSNSSDWIKT
TRGV4	ATWDIIKKSYYKKL
TRGV8	ATWAPNYYKKL
TRGV9	ALWVELYYKKL
TRGV3	ATWDRGSNYYKKL
TRGV2	ATWDGPFRKL
TRGV2	ATWDGHPVYKKL
TRGV2	ATWDGYDTTGWFKI
TRGV2	ATWDGRVKKL
TRGV4	ATWDGQTGWFKI
TRGV2	ATWDGSPQGYQKL
TRGV4	ATWDQLGYKKL
TRGV3	ATWDRPISSDWIKT
TRGV9	ALWEVWGDDKKL
TRGV2	ATWDGPNDYYKKL
TRGV9	ALWEFYKKL
TRGV8	ATWDRPVLYKKL
TRGV2	ATWDGRAQL
TRGV4	ATWEPFGKL